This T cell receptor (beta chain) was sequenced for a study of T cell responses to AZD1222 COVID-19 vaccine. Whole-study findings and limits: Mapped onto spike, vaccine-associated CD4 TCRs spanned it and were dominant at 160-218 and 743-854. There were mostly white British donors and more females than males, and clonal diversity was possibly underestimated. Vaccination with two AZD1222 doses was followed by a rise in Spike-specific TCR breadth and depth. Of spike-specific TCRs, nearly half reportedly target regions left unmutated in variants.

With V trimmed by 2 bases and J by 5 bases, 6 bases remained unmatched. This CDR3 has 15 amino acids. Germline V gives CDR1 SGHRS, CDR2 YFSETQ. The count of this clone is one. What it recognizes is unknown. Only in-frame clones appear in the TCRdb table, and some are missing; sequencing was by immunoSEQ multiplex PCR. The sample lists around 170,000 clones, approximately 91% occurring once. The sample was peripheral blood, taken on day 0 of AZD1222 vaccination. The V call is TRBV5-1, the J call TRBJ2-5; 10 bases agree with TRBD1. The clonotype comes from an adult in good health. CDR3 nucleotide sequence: TGCGCCAGCAGCTTCGGACAGGGGGTATGGGAGACCCAGTACTTC. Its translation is CASSFGQGVWETQYF.